These 11 T cell receptor beta chains came from one sample sequenced in a study of T cell changes during pregnancy in multiple sclerosis. Generated by immunoSEQ multiplex PCR, the TCRdb table keeps only in-frame clones and is missing some. The table has around 48,000 clones, roughly 92% seen once. This material consisted of CD4+ T cells from peripheral blood mononuclear cells, taken in the third trimester of pregnancy. The origin of the receptors is a female donor with multiple sclerosis, enrolled in a pregnancy study.

This clone occurred once. The chain couples TRBV5-1 to TRBJ2-7; 10 nucleotides match TRBD2. CDR1 and CDR2 from the germline V gene are SGHRS and YFSETQ. This CDR3 contains 15 residues. V lost 4 bases, J lost 3 bases, and 7 bases stayed unmatched. The CDR3 region is CASSRLPSGSYEQYF. The CDR3 DNA reads TGCGCCAGCAGCCGACTCCCTAGCGGGAGCTACGAGCAGTACTTC.

The chain is built from TRBV5-4 and TRBJ2-3, with D possibly being TRBD2 (7 bases). Germline-derived CDR1 and CDR2 are SGHNT and YYREEE (reference sequence). Deletions cut 4 bases from V and 0 bases from J, with 18 bases between. This CDR3 is 17 amino acids long. The CDR3 protein is CASSPVRGRTSTDTQYF. For the CDR3, the DNA is TGTGCCAGCAGCCCGGTGCGGGGGCGAACTAGCACAGATACGCAGTATTTT.

This clone was recorded once. V is TRBV7-8 and J is TRBJ2-5, with unresolved D. CDR1 SGHVS and CDR2 FQNEAQ come from the germline V gene. V was cut by 2 bases and J by 2 bases, with 6 bases left in between. There are 13 residues in the CDR3. DNA of the CDR3: TGTGCCAGCAGCTTATCCAGGCAAGAGACCCAGTACTTC. Its protein is CASSLSRQETQYF.

V is TRBV27 and J is TRBJ1-3, with 10 bases aligning to TRBD1. There are 15 residues in the CDR3. Germline values: CDR1 MNHEY, CDR2 SMNVEV (reference sequence). The V segment lost 5 bases and the J segment 4 bases; nucleotides outside the gene matches: 5. The CDR3 is CASSPGTGVGNTIYF. In DNA, the CDR3 is TGTGCCAGCAGTCCCGGGACAGGGGTCGGAAACACCATATATTTT.

J is TRBJ1-5 and V is TRBV5-4; 11 nucleotides match TRBD1. The germline V gene has CDR1 SGHNT and CDR2 YYREEE (reference sequence). V shed 0 bases, J shed 5 bases, and the junction held 1 base outside the gene matches. The CDR3 covers 15 residues. In DNA form, the CDR3 reads TGTGCCAGCAGCTTGGAGGACAGGGGGCATCAGCCCCAGCATTTT. Amino acid sequence: CASSLEDRGHQPQHF.

V and J are TRBV2 and TRBJ1-5, with 7 bases lining up with TRBD1. Losses at the gene ends were 7 bases for V and 7 bases for J; bases not matched to a gene: 10. This CDR3 comprises 14 residues. Germline CDR1 reads SNHLY; CDR2 reads FYNNEI. CDR3 protein: CASKRDREVQPQHF. The CDR3 coding sequence is TGTGCCAGCAAACGCGACAGGGAGGTGCAGCCCCAGCATTTT.

The genes are TRBV11-2 and TRBJ2-1; weak D call: TRBD2 (6 bases). The CDR3 extends over 15 amino acids. V lost 5 bases to trimming and J lost 4 bases, with 15 bases between them. CDR1 and CDR2 from the germline V gene are SGHAT and FQNNGV. CDR3 bases: TGTGCCAGCAGCCCACGTGCCGGGACTTACAATGAGCAGTTCTTC. It yields the protein CASSPRAGTYNEQFF.

V gene TRBV5-1 combines with J gene TRBJ2-1, with TRBD1 as a possible D gene (7 bases). The germline gives CDR1 SGHRS, CDR2 YFSETQ. Trimming shortened V by 0 bases and J by 6 bases, and 16 bases separated the two germline ends. The CDR3 has 16 residues. The CDR3 sequence: CASSLGGGTVSNEQFF. The CDR3 bases are TGCGCCAGCAGCTTGGGAGGGGGGACAGTGTCCAATGAGCAGTTCTTC.

The rearrangement joins TRBV5-6 to TRBJ2-1; maybe TRBD2 (6 bases). This CDR3 contains 14 residues. The germline V gene has CDR1 SGHDT and CDR2 YYEEEE. Trimming stripped 2 bases from V and 6 bases from J, with 12 bases between. CDR3 in DNA: TGTGCCAGCAGCTTAACTAGCTACCTCAATGAGCAGTTCTTC. The encoded protein is CASSLTSYLNEQFF.

The gene calls are TRBV27 and TRBJ2-1, with D perhaps TRBD1 (6 bases). This CDR3 is 15 amino acids long. The ends were cut back, 8 bases at V and 1 base at J, with 15 bases in the middle. CDR1 is MNHEY and CDR2 is SMNVEV in the germline V gene (reference sequence). CDR3 protein: CASLKGDGSYNEQFF. As DNA, the CDR3 is TGTGCCAGCTTAAAGGGGGACGGGTCCTACAATGAGCAGTTCTTC.

The V call is TRBV6-4, the J call TRBJ2-1; TRBD2 matches at 10 bases. J gave up 5 bases and V 6 bases, and 7 bases lay outside the gene matches. This CDR3 is 15 amino acids long. Germline assignment: CDR1 MRHNA and CDR2 SNTAGT. In DNA, the CDR3 is TGTGCCAGCAGCGGCCTAGCGGGAGTGAACAATGAGCAGTTCTTC. Amino acid sequence: CASSGLAGVNNEQFF.